Below are 15 T cell receptor beta chains sequenced from a single sample in a study of cytomegalovirus exposure and HLA in healthy donors. PCR used 60 Vbeta primers and 13 Jbeta primers. TCRdb's table, derived via immunoSEQ multiplex PCR, lists solely in-frame clones and lacks some. Among around 170,000 clones listed, 75% to 90% were seen once. Sequencing was carried out using PBMCs. Receptor source: a man between 35 and 55 years old in good health and CMV-seropositive.

The V and J genes are TRBV19 and TRBJ1-2, with 9 bases matching TRBD1. CDR1 is LNHDA and CDR2 is SQIVND in the germline V gene (reference sequence). V lost 6 bases and J lost 3; bases outside the gene matches: 5. The CDR3 totals 14 residues. CDR3 protein: CASSRRQGDYGYTF. For the CDR3, the DNA is TGTGCCAGTAGCCGAAGACAGGGGGACTATGGCTACACCTTC.

The sample holds a few counts of this clone. J is TRBJ1-6 and V is TRBV6-4; no clear D gene. Deletions cut 3 bases from V and 7 bases from J, with 7 bases between. Germline V gene data show CDR1 as MRHNA and CDR2 as SNTAGT. The CDR3 runs 13 residues. The CDR3 sequence is CASSDSTNSPLHF. Here the CDR3 DNA reads TGTGCCAGCAGTGATTCGACAAATTCACCCCTCCACTTT.

The CDR3: CASSISVVNQPQHF. Here the CDR3 DNA reads TGTGCCAGTAGTATATCAGTGGTCAATCAGCCCCAGCATTTT. This chain connects TRBV19 to TRBJ1-5; D not resolved. Germline V gene lookup returns CDR1 LNHDA and CDR2 SQIVND (reference sequence). CDR3 length: 14 residues. Trimming pared 2 bases from V and 3 bases from J, leaving 8 bases between.

The genes are TRBV6-1 and TRBJ2-3; 7 nucleotides line up with TRBD2. V lost 6 bases, J lost 8 bases, and 11 bases stayed unmatched. Germline V CDR1 and CDR2: MNHNS, SASEGT. The CDR3 sequence is 14 residues long. The CDR3 sequence is CASRAGLDLGTQYF. In nucleotides, the CDR3 is TGTGCCAGCAGAGCGGGACTGGATCTGGGTACGCAGTATTTT.

This clone was observed a few times. The chain recombines TRBV5-1 with TRBJ2-7, with D maybe TRBD1 (6 bases). Germline lookup yields CDR1 SGHRS and CDR2 YFSETQ. The CDR3 length is 14 residues. Trimming took off 4 bases at V and 6 bases at J, with 17 bases between the two ends. The CDR3 protein is CASSGLGGVGEQYF. CDR3 sequence (DNA): TGCGCCAGCAGCGGATTAGGGGGAGTTGGCGAGCAGTACTTC.

The chain uses TRBV7-2 and TRBJ2-5; possibly TRBD2 for D (7 bases). The J call is doubtful: the DNA matches TRBJ2-7 better. Germline values: CDR1 SGHTA, CDR2 FQGNSA. CDR3 length: 15 amino acids. The CDR3 nucleotides are TGTGCCAGCAGCCTCCGTGGGGGGGCTTCCTACGAGCAGTACTTC. It is translated as CASSLRGGASYEQYF.

The chain employs TRBV11-3 and TRBJ2-3; D might be TRBD2 (7 bases). Looked up from germline, CDR1 is SGHNT and CDR2 is YENEEA. The CDR3 runs 16 residues. With 0 bases removed from V and 0 bases from J, the gap between germline ends came to 10 bases. In DNA, the CDR3 is TGTGCCAGCAGCTTAGACGCGGGGGCAAGCACAGATACGCAGTATTTT. This sequence encodes CASSLDAGASTDTQYF.

The V call is TRBV15, the J call TRBJ2-2, with D possibly TRBD2 on 6 matching bases. The germline V gene encodes CDR1 LNHNV and CDR2 YYDKDF (reference sequence). The CDR3 is made up of 14 amino acids. V lost 3 bases, J lost 8 bases, and 13 bases lay in between. In DNA, the CDR3 is TGTGCCACCAGCAGTGCAACTAGCTCTGGGGAGCTGTTTTTT. Translated: CATSSATSSGELFF.

This clone was detected many times. The chain has TRBV29-1 and TRBJ2-5; 12 nucleotides align to TRBD1. Looked up from germline, CDR1 is SQVTM and CDR2 is ANQGSEA. This CDR3 comprises 15 residues. V dropped 3 bases and J dropped 4; count of bases not matched to a gene: 6. CDR3 DNA sequence: TGCAGCGTTGAGAGGGACAGGGGGCGTTCAGAGACCCAGTACTTC. Its translation is CSVERDRGRSETQYF.

This clone was counted once. This sequence joins TRBV7-2 and TRBJ2-7; 9 bases are shared with TRBD1. CDR1 and CDR2 from the germline V gene are SGHTA and FQGNSA. This CDR3 is 14 amino acids long. The trim removed 5 bases at V and 6 bases at J, leaving 8 bases unmatched. The CDR3 DNA sequence: TGTGCCAGCAGCCGCCAGGGACAGGGAGGCGAGCAGTACTTC. It translates to CASSRQGQGGEQYF. The whole variable domain, filled in from reference TRBV7-2 and TRBJ2-7, reads GAGVSQSPSNKVTEKGKDVELRCDPISGHTALYWYRQSLGQGLEFLIYFQGNSAPDKSGLPSDRFSAERTGGSVSTLTIQRTQQEDSAVYLCASSRQGQGGEQYFGPGTRLTVT.

The chain recombines TRBV19 with TRBJ2-3; tentatively, D is TRBD1 (6 bases). The V and J ends lost 8 bases and 6 bases respectively, with 18 bases between them. The germline gives CDR1 LNHDA, CDR2 SQIVND (reference sequence). CDR3 size: 14 residues. The CDR3 sequence: CASRVVRGADTQYF. CDR3 nucleotide sequence: TGTGCCAGTCGGGTTGTCAGGGGTGCGGATACGCAGTATTTT.

The chain employs TRBV28 and TRBJ1-5; D ambiguous. V was trimmed by 6 bases and J by 4 bases, leaving 19 bases between them. The CDR3 is made up of 16 amino acids. Germline V gives CDR1 MDHEN, CDR2 SYDVKM. CDR3 amino acids: CASRPTMGSGNQPQHF. The CDR3 nucleotides are TGTGCCAGCAGACCTACAATGGGGTCGGGGAATCAGCCCCAGCATTTT.

The V and J genes are TRBV29-1 and TRBJ1-1, with D possibly being TRBD1 (6 bases). With 3 bases removed from V and 3 bases from J, the gap between germline ends came to 14 bases. The germline V gene encodes CDR1 SQVTM and CDR2 ANQGSEA. The length of the CDR3 is 14 residues. DNA for the CDR3: TGCAGCGTTGAGTTTGGGGGCTTAGACACTGAAGCTTTCTTT. Its protein product is CSVEFGGLDTEAFF.

J is TRBJ2-3 and V is TRBV5-1; TRBD2 aligns across 16 bases. The CDR3 covers 19 residues. Germline lookup yields CDR1 SGHRS and CDR2 YFSETQ. With 0 bases clipped from V and 4 bases from J, the junction kept 8 bases outside the gene matches. CDR3 amino acids: CASSLEGTSGGASADTQYF. CDR3 DNA: TGCGCCAGCAGCTTGGAGGGGACTAGCGGGGGGGCCAGTGCAGATACGCAGTATTTT.

This sequence joins TRBV9 and TRBJ2-1; TRBD2 might be the D (6 bases). The CDR3 sequence is 16 residues long. Germline V lookup: CDR1 SGDLS, CDR2 YYNGEE. V lost 1 base to trimming and J lost 2 bases, with 13 bases between them. The DNA of the CDR3 is TGTGCCAGCAGCGTATCCTCCTCGGGGGCCTACAATGAGCAGTTCTTC. Encoded protein: CASSVSSSGAYNEQFF.